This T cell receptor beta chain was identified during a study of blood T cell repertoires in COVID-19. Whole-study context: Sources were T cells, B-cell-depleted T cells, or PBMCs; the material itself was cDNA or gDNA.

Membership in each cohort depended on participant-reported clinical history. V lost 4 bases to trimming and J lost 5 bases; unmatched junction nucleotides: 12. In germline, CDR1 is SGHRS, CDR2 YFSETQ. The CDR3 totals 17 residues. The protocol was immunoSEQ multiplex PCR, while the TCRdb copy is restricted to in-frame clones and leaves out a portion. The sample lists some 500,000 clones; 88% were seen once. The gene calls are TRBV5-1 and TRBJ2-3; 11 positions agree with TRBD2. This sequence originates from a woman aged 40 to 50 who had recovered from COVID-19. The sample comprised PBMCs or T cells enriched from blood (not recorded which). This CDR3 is CASSVSTSGTVVDTQYF. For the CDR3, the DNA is TGCGCCAGCAGCGTCTCGACTAGCGGGACGGTTGTAGATACGCAGTATTTT.